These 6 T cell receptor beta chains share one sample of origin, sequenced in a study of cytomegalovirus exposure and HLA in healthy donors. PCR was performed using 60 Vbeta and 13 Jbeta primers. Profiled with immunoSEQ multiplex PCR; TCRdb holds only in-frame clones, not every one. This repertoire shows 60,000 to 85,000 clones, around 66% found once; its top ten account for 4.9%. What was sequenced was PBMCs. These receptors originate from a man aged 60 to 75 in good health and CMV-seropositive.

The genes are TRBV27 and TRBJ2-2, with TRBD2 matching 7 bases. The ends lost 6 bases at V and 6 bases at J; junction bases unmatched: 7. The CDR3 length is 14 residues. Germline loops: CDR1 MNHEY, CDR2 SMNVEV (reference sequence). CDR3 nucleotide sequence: TGTGCCAGCAGCCCCCGGGGGGAGGCCGGGGAGCTGTTTTTT. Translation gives CASSPRGEAGELFF.

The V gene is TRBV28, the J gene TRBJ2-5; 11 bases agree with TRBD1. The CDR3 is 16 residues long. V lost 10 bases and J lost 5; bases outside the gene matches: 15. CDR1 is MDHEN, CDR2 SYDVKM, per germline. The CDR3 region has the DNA TGTGCCATCGGATCCGTTGGACAGGGGGCAGGCGAGACCCAGTACTTC. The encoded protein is CAIGSVGQGAGETQYF.

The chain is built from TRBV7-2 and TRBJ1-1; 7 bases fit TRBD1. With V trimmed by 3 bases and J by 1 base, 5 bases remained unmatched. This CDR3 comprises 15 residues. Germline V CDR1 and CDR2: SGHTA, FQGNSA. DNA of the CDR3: TGTGCCAGCAGCTTGACCGGGACAGCGAACACTGAAGCTTTCTTT. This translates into CASSLTGTANTEAFF.

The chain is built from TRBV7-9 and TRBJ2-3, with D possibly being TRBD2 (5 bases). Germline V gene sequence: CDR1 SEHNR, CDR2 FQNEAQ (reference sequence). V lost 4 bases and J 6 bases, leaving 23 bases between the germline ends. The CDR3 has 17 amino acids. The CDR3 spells CASSSRLGSGIGDTQYF. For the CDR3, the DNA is TGTGCCAGCAGCTCTCGACTCGGGTCGGGGATCGGGGATACGCAGTATTTT.

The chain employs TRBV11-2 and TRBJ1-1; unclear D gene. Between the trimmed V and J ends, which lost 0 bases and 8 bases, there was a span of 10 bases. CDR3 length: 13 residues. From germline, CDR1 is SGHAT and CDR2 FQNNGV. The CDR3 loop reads CASSLDQIGEAFF. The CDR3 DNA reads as TGTGCCAGCAGCTTAGATCAGATCGGGGAAGCTTTCTTT.

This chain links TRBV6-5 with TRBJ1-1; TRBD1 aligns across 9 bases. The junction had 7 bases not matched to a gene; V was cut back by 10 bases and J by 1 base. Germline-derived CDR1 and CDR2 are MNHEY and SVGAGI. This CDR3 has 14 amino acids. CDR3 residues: CANPRGQGNTEAFF. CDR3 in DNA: TGTGCCAATCCTCGGGGACAGGGGAACACTGAAGCTTTCTTT.